Presented here are 25 T cell receptor beta chains from one specimen sequenced in a study of T-cell memory formation after mild COVID-19. TCRdb redid the calling of the 5' RACE reads with MiXCR, one entry per CDR3 protein. This table holds 500,000 to 550,000 distinct CDR3 sequences, roughly 21% found once. The sample consisted of PBMCs or a T cell subset sorted from them (not recorded which). The source is an adult woman who had mild COVID-19 (a few samples of this study predate the infection). Cell type and time point are not known.

The J gene is TRBJ1-5, the V gene TRBV7-9, with 7 bases aligning to TRBD1. CDR1 is SEHNR and CDR2 is FQNEAQ in the germline V gene (reference sequence). The CDR3 consists of 19 residues. The V segment lost 4 bases and the J segment 0 bases; nucleotides outside the gene matches: 15. CDR3 DNA: TGTGCCAGCAGCTCGGACTCCGGGACAGATTTCTATAGCAATCAGCCCCAGCATTTT. It encodes CASSSDSGTDFYSNQPQHF.

This chain uses TRBV14 with TRBJ1-6; D not certain. The germline V gene has CDR1 SGHDN and CDR2 FVKESK. With 4 bases removed from V and 8 bases from J, the gap between germline ends came to 9 bases. This CDR3 region has 13 residues. For the CDR3, the DNA is TGTGCCAGCAGCCCGGGAGTTCATTCACCCCTCCACTTT. Translated: CASSPGVHSPLHF. The full variable domain, in which reference TRBV14 and TRBJ1-6 provide the parts outside the CDR3, is EAGVTQFPSHSVIEKGQTVTLRCDPISGHDNLYWYRRVMGKEIKFLLHFVKESKQDESGMPNNRFLAERTGGTYSTLKVQPAELEDSGVYFCASSPGVHSPLHFGNGTRLTVT.

The gene calls are TRBV5-8 and TRBJ2-7; 7 bases line up with TRBD1. This CDR3 has 14 residues. V was clipped by 4 bases and J by 3 bases; unmatched bases: 7. Germline V gene sequence: CDR1 SGHTS, CDR2 YDEGEE. The CDR3 loop reads CASSRGDRYYEQYF. In DNA, the CDR3 is TGTGCCAGCAGCCGTGGGGACAGATACTACGAGCAGTACTTC.

In its sample, this clonotype was seen once. The V and J genes are TRBV7-9 and TRBJ1-2; no clear D. Per germline, CDR1 SEHNR and CDR2 FQNEAQ (reference sequence). CDR3 length equals 14 residues. Trimming stripped 5 bases from V and 8 bases from J, with 18 bases between. This chain's CDR3 is CASSGAQDLQGYTF. As DNA, the CDR3 is TGTGCCAGCAGCGGAGCCCAGGACCTGCAGGGCTACACCTTC.

J is TRBJ2-7 and V is TRBV11-2; TRBD2 is a possible D gene (6 bases). This CDR3 region has 15 residues. Per the germline V gene, CDR1 is SGHAT and CDR2 is FQNNGV. The V end lost 4 bases, the J end lost 4 bases, and 17 bases lay between the germline ends. CDR3 nucleotides: TGTGCCAGCAGCTCGGTGCCGGGACTCCTTTACGAGCAGTACTTC. Protein sequence: CASSSVPGLLYEQYF. Full variable domain (rest looked up from reference TRBV11-2 and TRBJ2-7): EAGVAQSPRYKIIEKRQSVAFWCNPISGHATLYWYQQILGQGPKLLIQFQNNGVVDDSQLPKDRFSAERLKGVDSTLKIQPAKLEDSAVYLCASSSVPGLLYEQYFGPGTRLTVT.

This clonotype has only a few counts. This chain uses TRBV5-5 with TRBJ1-2; D perhaps matches TRBD1 (5 bases). CDR3 length: 12 residues. Germline CDR1 and CDR2: SGHKS and YYEKEE (reference sequence). The V end was cut by 4 bases, the J end by 4 bases, with 8 bases between. CDR3 DNA sequence: TGTGCCAGCAGCCCGGGGGTCTATGGCTACACCTTC. Protein product: CASSPGVYGYTF.

The chain carries TRBV7-9 and TRBJ2-3; 7 bases are shared with TRBD2. The germline CDR1 and CDR2 sequences are SEHNR and FQNEAQ (reference sequence). The V segment lost 3 bases and the J segment 2 bases; nucleotides outside the gene matches: 5. This CDR3 has 15 residues. In DNA form, the CDR3 reads TGTGCCAGCAGCTTCGGGCTAGCGGTCACAGATACGCAGTATTTT. Residues: CASSFGLAVTDTQYF. The full variable domain, with the rest looked up from reference TRBV7-9 and TRBJ2-3, is DTGVSQNPRHKITKRGQNVTFRCDPISEHNRLYWYRQTLGQGPEFLTYFQNEAQLEKSRLLSDRFSAERPKGSFSTLEIQRTEQGDSAMYLCASSFGLAVTDTQYFGPGTRLTVL.

This clonotype was detected a few times. The chain employs TRBV24-1 and TRBJ2-2, with a possible D match to TRBD1 (5 bases). The CDR3 covers 14 residues. V gave up 4 bases and J gave up 4 bases, with 9 bases separating them. From germline, CDR1 is KGHDR and CDR2 SFDVKD. The CDR3 DNA follows: TGTGCCACCAGTGAAGGGGTACGCACCGGGGAGCTGTTTTTT. It specifies CATSEGVRTGELFF.

On this clonotype itself: At one of its ends the junction is not consistent with the germline gene, which may arise from a read error. The chain has TRBV7-7 and TRBJ2-7; D may correspond to TRBD1 or TRBD2 (6 bases each). The V gene's germline CDR1 is SSHAT and CDR2 FNYEAQ (reference sequence). This CDR3 has 13 amino acids. The CDR3 DNA follows: TGTGCTAGCAGCTTAGAGCAGGGGAGGGAGCAGTACTTC. Amino acid sequence: CASSLEQGREQYF. Together with reference TRBV7-7 and TRBJ2-7, the CDR3 gives the full variable domain: GAGVSQSPRYKVTKRGQDVTLRCDPISSHATLYWYQQALGQGPEFLTYFNYEAQPDKSGLPSDRFSAERPEGSISTLTIQRTEQRDSAMYRCASSLEQGREQYFGPGTRLTVT.

The rearrangement uses TRBV6-2 or TRBV6-3 and TRBJ2-2; D uncertain. This CDR3 contains 16 residues. The ends were cut back, 6 bases at V and 5 bases at J, with 19 bases in the middle. Looked up from germline, CDR1 is MNHEY and CDR2 is SVGEGT. The CDR3 coding sequence is TGTGCCAGCAGAGCTCCGGGTCAGATGGGAACCGGGGAGCTGTTTTTT. The encoded protein is CASRAPGQMGTGELFF.

A few counts support this clonotype. The rearrangement links TRBV7-9 to TRBJ2-7; 12 bases are shared with TRBD2. Germline-derived CDR1 and CDR2 are SEHNR and FQNEAQ (reference sequence). The CDR3 is 18 residues long. V was pared by 4 bases and J by 4 bases, with 14 bases of the junction left unmatched. The CDR3: CASSSSRLAGVDWYEQYF. CDR3 DNA: TGTGCCAGCAGCTCCTCAAGACTAGCGGGAGTAGACTGGTACGAGCAGTACTTC.

The chain combines TRBV2 with TRBJ2-1; 10 nucleotides align to TRBD1. CDR1 and CDR2 from the germline V gene are SNHLY and FYNNEI. The CDR3 is 14 residues long. J gave up 7 bases and V 6 bases, and 6 bases lay outside the gene matches. CDR3 nucleotide sequence: TGTGCCAGCAGACCGGGACAGGGGATTAATGAGCAGTTCTTC. Protein: CASRPGQGINEQFF.

The J gene is TRBJ2-5, the V gene TRBV20-1, with D unresolved. The CDR3 contains 15 residues. V lost 0 bases to trimming and J lost 0 bases, with 11 bases between them. From germline, CDR1 is DFQATT and CDR2 SNEGSKA (reference sequence). The CDR3 DNA is TGCAGTGCTAGAGATGTCGCCACGTACCAAGAGACCCAGTACTTC. Its protein product is CSARDVATYQETQYF.

The chain joins TRBV14 to TRBJ1-2, with TRBD1 as a possible D gene (6 bases). Germline CDR1 is SGHDN and CDR2 is FVKESK. V gave up 0 bases and J gave up 8 bases, with 10 bases separating them. The CDR3 runs 13 residues. This CDR3 reads CASSQDFRGGYTF. The CDR3 DNA follows: TGTGCCAGCAGCCAAGATTTCAGGGGAGGCTACACCTTC.

This clonotype was observed many times. The chain is built from TRBV7-9 and TRBJ2-3; no reliable D call. Looked up from germline, CDR1 is SEHNR and CDR2 is FQNEAQ (reference sequence). The length of the CDR3 is 14 residues. V was cut by 5 bases and J by 0 bases, with 9 bases left in between. The CDR3 DNA reads as TGTGCCAGCAGCCAGGTCTCTAGCACAGATACGCAGTATTTT. Translating gives CASSQVSSTDTQYF.

The chain uses TRBV29-1 and TRBJ2-2; perhaps TRBD2 as D (5 bases). The V gene lost 2 bases and the J gene lost 8 bases, with 9 bases spanning the gap. The CDR3 length is 12 residues. The germline CDR1 and CDR2 sequences are SQVTM and ANQGSEA. The CDR3 loop is CSVEPGGGELFF. Here the CDR3 DNA reads TGCAGCGTTGAACCAGGAGGAGGGGAGCTGTTTTTT.

This clonotype was recorded at least ten times. The chain joins TRBV7-9 to TRBJ1-1; D unclear. CDR3 length equals 13 residues. Germline V gives CDR1 SEHNR, CDR2 FQNEAQ (reference sequence). V was trimmed by 5 bases and J by 3 bases, leaving 10 bases between them. In DNA, the CDR3 is TGTGCCAGCAGCGCCACGTGGGACACTGAAGCTTTCTTT. Its translation: CASSATWDTEAFF.

This clonotype was seen only a few times. The chain employs TRBV5-1 and TRBJ1-5; 9 positions match TRBD1. The length of the CDR3 is 15 residues. With 4 bases clipped from V and 5 bases from J, the junction kept 7 bases outside the gene matches. Per the germline V gene, CDR1 is SGHRS and CDR2 is YFSETQ. As DNA, the CDR3 is TGCGCCAGCAGCCCCGCTGGGACAGGGTATCAGCCCCAGCATTTT. Its protein is CASSPAGTGYQPQHF.

J is TRBJ2-7 and V is TRBV3-1; D gene uncertain. This CDR3 contains 13 residues. V was cut by 1 base and J by 5 bases, with 9 bases left in between. The V gene's germline CDR1 is LGHDT and CDR2 YNNKEL (reference sequence). In nucleotides, the CDR3 is TGTGCCAGCAGCCAAGTTCCTGGGAACGAGCAGTACTTC. Translating it yields CASSQVPGNEQYF.

This clonotype was picked up a small number of times. This chain uses TRBV25-1 with TRBJ2-3; TRBD2 matches at 11 bases. CDR1 is MGHDK, CDR2 SYGVNS, per germline. This CDR3 region has 17 residues. J lost 0 bases, V lost 10 bases, and 12 bases had no gene match. CDR3 sequence (DNA): TGTGCCACCCGGGTAGCGGGGGGGCCTACTAGCACAGATACGCAGTATTTT. Translating gives CATRVAGGPTSTDTQYF.

This clonotype was counted only a few times. The V gene is TRBV12-3 or TRBV12-4, the J gene TRBJ2-1, with a weak D call TRBD2 (6 bases). Trimming removed 7 bases at V and 0 bases at J, with 10 bases between. The CDR3 totals 14 residues. CDR3 DNA sequence: TGTGCCAGCAACATCGGGAGCTCCTACAATGAGCAGTTCTTC. It yields the protein CASNIGSSYNEQFF.

The rearrangement joins TRBV9 to TRBJ1-6; D call uncertain. V was trimmed by 4 bases and J by 5 bases, leaving 13 bases between them. The CDR3 is 15 residues long. The germline CDR1 and CDR2 sequences are SGDLS and YYNGEE. The CDR3 loop is CASSPPDGNNSPLHF. The CDR3, as DNA: TGTGCCAGCAGCCCCCCTGACGGGAATAATTCACCCCTCCACTTT.

This clonotype was detected only a few times. The chain recombines TRBV4-2 with TRBJ2-3; D is perhaps TRBD2 (6 bases). Trimming stripped 1 base from V and 6 bases from J, with 11 bases between. This CDR3 contains 14 residues. The germline V gene has CDR1 LGHNA and CDR2 YNFKEQ. This CDR3 reads CASSQAILADTQYF. The DNA of the CDR3 is TGTGCCAGCAGCCAAGCCATACTAGCTGATACGCAGTATTTT.

The chain has TRBV20-1 and TRBJ1-5; TRBD1 is a possible D gene (5 bases). From germline, CDR1 is DFQATT and CDR2 SNEGSKA (reference sequence). The CDR3 is 15 residues long. V gave up 6 bases and J gave up 3 bases, with 18 bases separating them. CDR3: CSANDGARPNQPQHF. As DNA, the CDR3 is TGCAGTGCAAACGACGGGGCCCGGCCCAATCAGCCCCAGCATTTT.

This clonotype was seen a handful of times. The rearrangement joins TRBV5-1 to TRBJ1-1; TRBD1 agrees at 8 bases. The V segment lost 4 bases and the J segment 6 bases; nucleotides outside the gene matches: 14. CDR1 is SGHRS and CDR2 is YFSETQ in the germline V gene. The CDR3 totals 16 residues. As DNA, the CDR3 is TGCGCCAGCAGCATTATAAATCGACAGGGGTTCGCTGAAGCTTTCTTT. It translates to CASSIINRQGFAEAFF.